This T cell receptor beta chain was documented in a study of blood T cell repertoires in COVID-19. Study details: In each case, the material was cDNA or gDNA derived from T cells, B-cell-depleted T cells, or PBMCs.

Germline assignment: CDR1 SNHLY and CDR2 FYNNEI. V was shortened by 6 bases and J by 2 bases, with 16 bases between the two germline ends. The CDR3 is 15 amino acids. Profiling relied on immunoSEQ multiplex PCR, and the TCRdb table lists in-frame clones only, not all of them. The sample shows some 350,000 clones, around 87% of them seen only once. Sequencing was done on a sample of peripheral blood. The TCR comes from a woman in her forties or fifties with COVID-19, enrolled during active disease. This chain joins TRBV2 and TRBJ2-5, with TRBD2 as a possible D gene (7 bases). CDR3 sequence reads: CASSLIRGGQETQYF. In nucleotides, the CDR3 is TGTGCCAGCAGCCTTATTAGGGGGGGTCAAGAGACCCAGTACTTC.